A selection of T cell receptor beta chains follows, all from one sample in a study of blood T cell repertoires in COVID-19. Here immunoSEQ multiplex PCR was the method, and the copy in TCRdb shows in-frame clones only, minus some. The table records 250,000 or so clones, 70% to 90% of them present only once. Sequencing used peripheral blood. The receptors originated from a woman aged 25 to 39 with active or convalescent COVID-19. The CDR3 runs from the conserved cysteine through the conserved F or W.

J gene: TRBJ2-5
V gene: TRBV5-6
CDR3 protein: CASSLRLTRQETQYF

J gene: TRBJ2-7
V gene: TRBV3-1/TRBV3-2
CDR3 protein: CASSQRQGLEQYF

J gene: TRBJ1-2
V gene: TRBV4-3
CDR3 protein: CASSQDGRGPYGYTF

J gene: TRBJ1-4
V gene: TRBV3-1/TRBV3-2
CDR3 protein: CASSQDPGQGNEKLFF

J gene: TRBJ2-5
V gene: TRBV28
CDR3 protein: CASSLPVAGGSETQYF

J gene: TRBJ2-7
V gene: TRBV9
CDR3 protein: CASSAGTGPYEQYF

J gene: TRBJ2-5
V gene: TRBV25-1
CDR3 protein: CASSVPGLAEETQYF

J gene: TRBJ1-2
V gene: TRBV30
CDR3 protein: CAWSITRQGPANYGYTF

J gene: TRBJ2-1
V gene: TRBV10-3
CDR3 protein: CAAAEANEQFF

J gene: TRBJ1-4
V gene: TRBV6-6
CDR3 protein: CASRPGLHNEKLFF

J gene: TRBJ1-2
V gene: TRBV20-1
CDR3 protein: CSASGTLYGYTF

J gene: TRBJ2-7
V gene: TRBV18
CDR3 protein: CASSPGRDEQYF

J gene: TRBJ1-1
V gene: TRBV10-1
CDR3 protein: CASYNKRRTEAFF

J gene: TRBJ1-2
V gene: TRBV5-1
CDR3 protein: CASSLDQVYGYTF

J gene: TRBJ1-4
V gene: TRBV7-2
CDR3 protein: CASSFDRGDEKLFF

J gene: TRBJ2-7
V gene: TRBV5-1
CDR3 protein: CASSSRVGNYEQYF

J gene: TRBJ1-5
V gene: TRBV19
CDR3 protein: CASSILDRPNQPQHF

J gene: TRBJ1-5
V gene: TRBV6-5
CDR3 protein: CASNTGVPSSAQHF

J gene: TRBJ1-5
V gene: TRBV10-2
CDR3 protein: CASRVQGPGAAQHF

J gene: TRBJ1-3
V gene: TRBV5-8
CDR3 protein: CASSPWPGGNTIYF

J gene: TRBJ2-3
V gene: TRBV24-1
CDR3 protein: CATSDLTEGDTQYF

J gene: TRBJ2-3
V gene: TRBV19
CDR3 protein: CASSIGRLAGLTDTQYF

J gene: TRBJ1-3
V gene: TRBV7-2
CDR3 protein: CASSLSRNTIYF

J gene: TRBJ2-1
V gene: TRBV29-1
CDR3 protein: CSVEEGARNEQFF

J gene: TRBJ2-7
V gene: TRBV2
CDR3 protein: CASSEGPAGGGLYEQYF

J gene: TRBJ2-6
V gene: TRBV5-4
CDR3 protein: CASSPSWGLTSGANVLTF

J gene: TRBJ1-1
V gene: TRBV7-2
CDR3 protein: CASSLTGKTEAFF

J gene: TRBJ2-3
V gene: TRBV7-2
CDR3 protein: CASSPRTLRGDTQYF

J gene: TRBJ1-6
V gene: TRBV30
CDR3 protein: CAWREGQRNSPLHF

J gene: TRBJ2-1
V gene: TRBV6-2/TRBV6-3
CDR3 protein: CASSPAGREQFF

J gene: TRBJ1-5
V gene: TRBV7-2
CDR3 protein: CASSLGDKGAKLNQPQHF

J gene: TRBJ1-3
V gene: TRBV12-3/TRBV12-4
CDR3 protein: CASSWTLGNTIYF

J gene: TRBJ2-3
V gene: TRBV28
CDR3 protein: CASSTSDSVVADTQYF

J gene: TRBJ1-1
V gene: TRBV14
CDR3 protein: CASSDWAGGTEAFF

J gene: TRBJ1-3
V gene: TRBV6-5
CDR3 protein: CASSLGGGSGNTIYF

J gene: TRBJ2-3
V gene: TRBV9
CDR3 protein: CASSVSGNPDTQYF

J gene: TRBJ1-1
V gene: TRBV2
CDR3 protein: CASSVSRGVTEAFF

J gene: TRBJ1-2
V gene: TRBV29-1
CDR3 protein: CSAWDRGVYGYTF

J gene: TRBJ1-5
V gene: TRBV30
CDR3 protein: CAWSVTGTENQPQHF

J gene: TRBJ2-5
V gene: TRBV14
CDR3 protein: CASSQGGQNQETQYF

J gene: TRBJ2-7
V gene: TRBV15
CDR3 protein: CATSRDAGTASTYEQYF

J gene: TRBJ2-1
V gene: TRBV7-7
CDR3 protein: CASSSRLAGGMDEQFF

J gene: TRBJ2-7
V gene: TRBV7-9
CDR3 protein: CASSPKETLYEQYF

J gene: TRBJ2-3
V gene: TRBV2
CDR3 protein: CASSDPGLVEDTQYF

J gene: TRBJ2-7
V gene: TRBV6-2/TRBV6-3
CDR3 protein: CASSYGASGDYEQYF

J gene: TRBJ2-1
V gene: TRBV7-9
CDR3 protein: CASSLGQFNEQFF

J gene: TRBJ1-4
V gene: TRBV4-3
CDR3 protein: CASCQAGGEKLFF